The 26 T cell receptor beta chains given below trace back to one sample, sequenced in a study of TIL therapy for anti-PD-1-resistant metastatic lung cancer. Regarding time point: pre-treatment sample, taken before nivolumab and TIL therapy. The tumor samples were excised metastases, mostly pleural nodules or supraclavicular lymph nodes. The immunoSEQ assay was v3. TCRdb keeps only in-frame clones here, not all; method: immunoSEQ multiplex PCR. Of about 95,000 clones in the sample, 50% to 70% were seen once. This specimen consisted of tumor tissue, obtained at baseline. The receptors come from a person between 25 and 79 years old with non-small cell lung cancer.

This rearrangement joins TRBV1 to TRBJ1-5. TRBV1 is annotated as a pseudogene. This CDR3 contains 15 residues. In nucleotides, the CDR3 is TGCACCAGCAGCCAAGATCAAGGGGAGGGTCAGCCCCAGCATTTT. Its translation: CTSSQDQGEGQPQHF.

The chain has TRBV6-2 or TRBV6-3 and TRBJ1-2, with TRBD1 matching over 11 bases. Per the germline V gene, CDR1 is MNHEY and CDR2 is SVGEGT. With 6 bases clipped from V and 7 bases from J, the junction kept 10 bases outside the gene matches. The CDR3 runs to 15 residues. The CDR3 here is CASSPRRTGGSGYTF. DNA of the CDR3: TGTGCCAGCAGCCCTCGGAGGACAGGGGGCTCTGGCTACACCTTC.

V and J are TRBV7-3 and TRBJ1-1; the D is unclear. The CDR3 covers 14 residues. Trimming cost V 5 bases and J 8 bases, with 18 bases left between them. Germline CDR1 and CDR2: SGHTA and FQGTGA. DNA for the CDR3: TGTGCCAGCAGCCCCTCTGTGGGGAACCCCGAAGCTTTCTTT. Protein product: CASSPSVGNPEAFF.

The V gene is TRBV28, the J gene TRBJ2-3; no clear D gene. Trimming left V 6 bases short and J 6 bases short, with 10 bases between. Germline CDR1 and CDR2: MDHEN and SYDVKM. The CDR3 totals 12 residues. The CDR3 here is CASSPKRDTQYF. The CDR3 coding sequence is TGTGCCAGCAGCCCCAAACGGGATACGCAGTATTTT. The complete variable domain, with remaining parts taken from reference TRBV28 and TRBJ2-3, reads DVKVTQSSRYLVKRTGEKVFLECVQDMDHENMFWYRQDPGLGLRLIYFSYDVKMKEKGDIPEGYSVSREKKERFSLILESASTNQTSMYLCASSPKRDTQYFGPGTRLTVL.

This sequence joins TRBV27 and TRBJ1-6, with a possible D match to TRBD1 (5 bases). The V gene lost 5 bases and the J gene lost 4 bases, with 12 bases spanning the gap. CDR1 and CDR2 (germline): MNHEY, SMNVEV (reference sequence). The CDR3 has 15 amino acids. The CDR3 spells CASSLGRAYNSPLHF. CDR3 DNA sequence: TGTGCCAGCAGTCTGGGACGGGCTTATAATTCACCCCTCCACTTT.

This clone was observed a few times. This chain joins TRBV5-6 and TRBJ2-7; 12 nucleotides agree with TRBD2. CDR1 is SGHDT and CDR2 is YYEEEE in the germline V gene. The CDR3 length is 17 residues. V lost 3 bases to trimming and J lost 2 bases; unmatched junction nucleotides: 9. The DNA for the CDR3 is TGTGCCAGCAGCTGGGCGACTAGCGGGGGACCGGCCTACGAGCAGTACTTC. This gives the protein CASSWATSGGPAYEQYF.

This clone has only a few counts. The CDR3 spells CASSLRAVNDYEQYF. CDR3 coding DNA: TGTGCCAGCAGCTTACGGGCAGTGAACGACTACGAGCAGTACTTC. This rearrangement joins TRBV7-8 to TRBJ2-7; D ambiguous. V lost 2 bases, J lost 3 bases, and 14 bases lay in between. Germline CDR1 and CDR2: SGHVS and FQNEAQ. CDR3 size: 15 residues. The variable domain in full, with the rest retrieved from reference TRBV7-8 and TRBJ2-7, is GAGVSQSPRYKVAKRGQDVALRCDPISGHVSLFWYQQALGQGPEFLTYFQNEAQLDKSGLPSDRFFAERPEGSVSTLKIQRTQQEDSAVYLCASSLRAVNDYEQYFGPGTRLTVT.

This chain uses TRBV18 with TRBJ2-7; 8 bases fit TRBD2. V gave up 0 bases and J gave up 7 bases; unmatched junction bases: 5. There are 14 residues in the CDR3. Germline CDR1 is KGHSH and CDR2 is LQKENI. This CDR3 is CASSPPGLEGEQYF. CDR3 nucleotide sequence: TGTGCCAGCTCACCACCGGGACTAGAAGGGGAGCAGTACTTC.

This clone was counted a few times. The chain couples TRBV7-9 to TRBJ2-1; 9 nucleotides agree with TRBD2. The germline CDR1 and CDR2 sequences are SEHNR and FQNEAQ (reference sequence). The trim removed 7 bases at V and 9 bases at J, leaving 7 bases unmatched. CDR3 length: 13 amino acids. CDR3 nucleotides: TGTGCCAGCACCCTTAGCGGGAGTGCTGAGCAGTTCTTC. Translated: CASTLSGSAEQFF.

The chain uses TRBV10-3 and TRBJ2-1; TRBD2 is a possible D gene (6 bases). CDR3 length: 17 amino acids. The V gene lost 0 bases and the J gene lost 3 bases, with 15 bases spanning the gap. Germline CDR1 is ENHRY and CDR2 is SYGVKD. The CDR3 DNA reads as TGTGCCATCAGTGAGTCTCGGGACGGGAGCCACTACAATGAGCAGTTCTTC. Translation gives CAISESRDGSHYNEQFF.

V is TRBV6-4 and J is TRBJ2-1, with 7 bases matching TRBD2. The V gene end was trimmed by 5 bases and the J gene end by 0 bases; junction bases not matched to a gene: 4. Germline CDR1 is MRHNA and CDR2 is SNTAGT. The CDR3 sequence is 15 residues long. CDR3 sequence (DNA): TGTGCCAGCAGTACTAGCGAGAGCTCCTACAATGAGCAGTTCTTC. Amino acids: CASSTSESSYNEQFF.

J is TRBJ1-1 and V is TRBV6-2 or TRBV6-3, with D perhaps TRBD1 (5 bases). Per the germline V gene, CDR1 is MNHEY and CDR2 is SVGEGT. The V gene lost 2 bases and the J gene lost 4 bases, with 8 bases spanning the gap. There are 13 residues in the CDR3. This CDR3 is CASSYGGSTEAFF. CDR3 nucleotide sequence: TGTGCCAGCAGTTACGGGGGGTCCACTGAAGCTTTCTTT.

This clone was found once. V gene TRBV18 combines with J gene TRBJ2-3; TRBD1 matches 8 bases. V lost 1 base to trimming and J lost 6 bases; unmatched junction nucleotides: 6. Germline CDR1 is KGHSH and CDR2 is LQKENI. The CDR3 consists of 15 residues. CDR3 loop: CASSPRMTGADTQYF. The DNA for the CDR3 is TGTGCCAGCTCACCACGAATGACAGGGGCTGATACGCAGTATTTT.

This chain links TRBV2 with TRBJ2-2; D is unresolved. CDR3 size: 12 residues. V was shortened by 4 bases and J by 0 bases, with 0 bases between the two germline ends. The germline gives CDR1 SNHLY, CDR2 FYNNEI. The CDR3 sequence is CASSANTGELFF. Written as DNA, the CDR3 is TGTGCCAGCAGTGCGAACACCGGGGAGCTGTTTTTT.

This clone was counted only a few times. This chain joins TRBV28 and TRBJ1-3, with TRBD1 identical over 10 bases. CDR3 length: 17 amino acids. Germline V CDR1 and CDR2: MDHEN, SYDVKM. Trimming at V came to 5 bases and at J to 1 base, leaving 8 bases not matched to a gene. CDR3 amino acids: CASSLPGQGPSGNTIYF. The CDR3 DNA reads as TGTGCCAGCAGTCTCCCGGGACAGGGGCCTTCTGGAAACACCATATATTTT.

The chain carries TRBV7-8 and TRBJ2-3, with unresolved D. This CDR3 region has 14 residues. In germline, CDR1 is SGHVS, CDR2 FQNEAQ. The germline V and J ends were trimmed by 1 base and 0 bases, with 5 bases remaining between them. The CDR3 loop reads CASSLEVSTDTQYF. The CDR3 DNA reads TGTGCCAGCAGCTTAGAAGTAAGCACAGATACGCAGTATTTT.

J is TRBJ2-1 and V is TRBV19, with D hard to call. This CDR3 has 15 amino acids. Trimming pared 7 bases from V and 0 bases from J, leaving 13 bases between. Germline CDR1 and CDR2: LNHDA and SQIVND (reference sequence). CDR3 DNA: TGTGCCAGTAAGGAATCTGATAGCTCCTACAATGAGCAGTTCTTC. This codes for CASKESDSSYNEQFF.

The genes are TRBV19 and TRBJ1-2, with 9 bases identical to TRBD1. Germline CDR1 LNHDA, CDR2 SQIVND (reference sequence). The CDR3 covers 14 residues. The trim removed 6 bases at V and 3 bases at J, leaving 5 bases unmatched. The CDR3 here is CASSPDRGYYGYTF. CDR3 bases: TGTGCCAGTAGCCCCGACAGGGGGTACTATGGCTACACCTTC. The variable domain in full, with the rest retrieved from reference TRBV19 and TRBJ1-2, is DGGITQSPKYLFRKEGQNVTLSCEQNLNHDAMYWYRQDPGQGLRLIYYSQIVNDFQKGDIAEGYSVSREKKESFPLTVTSAQKNPTAFYLCASSPDRGYYGYTFGSGTRLTVV.

In this sample, this clone turned up a few times. The V call is TRBV6-6, the J call TRBJ2-7, with no clear D. Between the trimmed V and J ends, which lost 5 bases and 3 bases, there was a span of 17 bases. Germline assignment: CDR1 MNHNY and CDR2 SVGAGI (reference sequence). CDR3 length: 15 amino acids. The CDR3 DNA sequence: TGTGCCAGCAGTGGGCCGTCGGTTTCCAACTACGAGCAGTACTTC. It translates to CASSGPSVSNYEQYF.

The chain combines TRBV5-1 with TRBJ2-1; D may be TRBD1 or TRBD2 (5 bases each). Trimming removed 3 bases at V and 4 bases at J, with 8 bases between. The CDR3 contains 13 residues. CDR1 SGHRS and CDR2 YFSETQ come from the germline V gene. CDR3 in amino acids: CASSSGPYNEQFF. CDR3 nucleotides: TGCGCCAGCAGCTCGGGACCATACAATGAGCAGTTCTTC.

The rearrangement joins TRBV7-9 to TRBJ2-1; D remains ambiguous. From germline, CDR1 is SEHNR and CDR2 FQNEAQ (reference sequence). The CDR3 consists of 14 residues. Trimming cost V 4 bases and J 2 bases, with 9 bases left between them. Here the CDR3 DNA reads TGTGCCAGCAGCTCGGACGGAGCCTACAATGAGCAGTTCTTC. This encodes CASSSDGAYNEQFF. Drawing the rest from reference TRBV7-9 and TRBJ2-1, the complete variable domain is DTGVSQNPRHKITKRGQNVTFRCDPISEHNRLYWYRQTLGQGPEFLTYFQNEAQLEKSRLLSDRFSAERPKGSFSTLEIQRTEQGDSAMYLCASSSDGAYNEQFFGPGTRLTVL.

The chain has TRBV7-9 and TRBJ1-1; D is undetermined. The CDR3 sequence is 15 residues long. Trimming cost V 0 bases and J 3 bases, with 11 bases left between them. The V gene's germline CDR1 is SEHNR and CDR2 FQNEAQ (reference sequence). The DNA of the CDR3 is TGTGCCAGCAGCTTAGCGAAATTTGGGGACACTGAAGCTTTCTTT. This translates into CASSLAKFGDTEAFF.

Only a few counts were recorded for this clone. The chain couples TRBV30 to TRBJ1-1; 7 bases match TRBD1. This CDR3 comprises 13 residues. J lost 3 bases, V lost 1 base, and 2 bases had no gene match. Germline values: CDR1 GTSNPN, CDR2 SVGIG (reference sequence). The CDR3 DNA sequence: TGTGCCTGGAGTGCCGACAGGGACACTGAAGCTTTCTTT. Amino acids: CAWSADRDTEAFF. Drawing the rest from reference TRBV30 and TRBJ1-1, the complete variable domain is SQTIHQWPATLVQPVGSPLSLECTVEGTSNPNLYWYRQAAGRGLQLLFYSVGIGQISSEVPQNLSASRPQDRQFILSSKKLLLSDSGFYLCAWSADRDTEAFFGQGTRLTVV.

There are a few counts of this clone. The CDR3 DNA sequence: TGCGCCAGCAGCTTGGAGTCTAGCGGGGGCTACAATGAGCAGTTCTTC. Translated, it gives CASSLESSGGYNEQFF. The J gene is TRBJ2-1, the V gene TRBV5-1; 10 bases agree with TRBD2. V gave up 0 bases and J gave up 3 bases; unmatched junction bases: 3. The CDR3 has 16 residues. CDR1 is SGHRS, CDR2 YFSETQ, per germline.

The chain recombines TRBV18 with TRBJ1-4; D is perhaps TRBD1 (5 bases). CDR3 length: 14 amino acids. V dropped 0 bases and J dropped 8 bases, with 10 bases sitting between them. Germline V gene sequence: CDR1 KGHSH, CDR2 LQKENI. The CDR3 reads CASSPPGAGEKLFF. CDR3 sequence (DNA): TGTGCCAGCTCACCACCAGGGGCGGGGGAAAAACTGTTTTTT. Variable domain in full (rest from reference TRBV18 and TRBJ1-4): NAGVMQNPRHLVRRRGQEARLRCSPMKGHSHVYWYRQLPEEGLKFMVYLQKENIIDESGMPKERFSAEFPKEGPSILRIQQVVRGDSAAYFCASSPPGAGEKLFFGSGTQLSVL.

For the CDR3, the DNA is TGTGCCAGCAGCTTAGTCGGGGGGCTAGCGGGAGGGTACAATGAGCAGTTCTTC. Its protein product is CASSLVGGLAGGYNEQFF. The J gene is TRBJ2-1, the V gene TRBV11-2; 12 nucleotides line up with TRBD2. Germline V gene data show CDR1 as SGHAT and CDR2 as FQNNGV. Germline trimming cut 1 base from V and 4 bases from J; bases unmatched to any gene: 8. The CDR3 is made up of 18 amino acids.